This T cell receptor (beta chain) emerged from a study of shared clonotypes between healthy human individuals (TCRdb year 2020). Some background on the complete study: A few men and a couple of women, aged 18 to 49 years, made up the cohort. For each donor, CD4 naive and CD4 memory were each given three plates, CD8 naive was given two plates, and CD8 memory was given one plate. Each donor's leukapheresis produced roughly between roughly 0.9 and 8.9 billion PBMCs. To increase sequencing depth and limit assay-specific biases, TCR repertoire library preparation and sequencing were carried out by different laboratories using diverse techniques. The study deeply sequenced blood TCR repertoires of about 5 healthy adults to estimate repertoire size and the extent of clonotype sharing between individuals.

What the authors observed across the whole study: Pairwise subsampling led to the expectation that sequencing depth would affect the degree of clonotype sharing among donors. Even with the large sequencing depth, rarefaction of the sorted-subset datasets indicated that sequencing was incomplete. The genetic and exposure-history diversity represented was limited by the small number of donors. Clonotypes shared by all four sorted-subset donors showed higher generation probabilities than non-shared clonotypes. Sampling was limited to blood, and TCR repertoires in tissue likely differ from TCR repertoires in blood. Naive subsets generally had larger estimated clonotype richness than memory subsets did. When several donors were compared, the shared fraction of clonotypes was approximately 5% for naive CD4, around 4% for naive CD8, 2.3% for memory CD4, and roughly 0.4% for memory CD8.

Using the deep immunoSEQ assay, multiplex PCR amplified TCR CDR3 regions from genomic DNA. For each cell subset, the extracted genomic DNA was distributed evenly across all wells of several immunoSEQ 96-well plates, and each plate served as one replicate. Each replicate PCR for sorted subsets received about 210 ng genomic DNA, equal to about 29,000 T cell genomes. Purified libraries were quantified with a Qubit 3.0 fluorometer, sized on a Bioanalyzer 2100, and re-quantified with the KAPA Library Quantification kit. Every immunoSEQ 96-well plate was sequenced on a dedicated single-read 150-cycle Illumina NextSeq 550 flow cell. The original methods were these. Because the immunoSEQ output held only junctional sequences and lacked quality scores, the filtering could not match the filtering applied to full-length reads. To assign V/J genes and CDR3, sequences were annotated against IMGT germline references using PyIR, a Python wrapper for IgBLAST v1.9. Reads were filtered out if the reads had weak V/J assignments (E-value above 1e-6), no CDR3, stop codons, out-of-frame junctions, or ambiguous translated residues. V3J clonotypes were defined as sequences sharing the same inferred V gene, J gene, and CDR3 amino acid sequence. Percentage overlap between repertoires was calculated by dividing the number of shared unique clonotypes by the size of the smaller repertoire. RTK rarefaction, the Chao1 estimator, and Recon v2.1 estimates of unobserved clonotypes were used to assess repertoire richness. OLGA was used to compute generation probabilities for all TCRbeta clonotypes that the gDNA method yielded from a few donors. In its TCRdb copy, this immuneACCESS table keeps in-frame sequences only and misses some clones. Where compared with another copy, unresolved V genes explain less than half of these, and the others have no known cause. V, J and clone size were drawn from that table, and D and trimming were deduced from the DNA. The sample table holds about 2 million clones, of which over 85% were seen once. The leading ten clones occupy 0.13% of the sample.

The donors were healthy, HIV-negative adults with no recently reported acute infections or vaccinations. Every donor was a Caucasian adult living in Nashville, Tennessee, USA. Magnetic negative selection was used to enrich CD4+ T cells, after which naive cells were positively selected on CD45RA and the negative fraction became the memory subset. Blood was collected by leukapheresis, and PBMCs were isolated by Ficoll-Histopaque density gradient centrifugation and then cryopreserved in liquid nitrogen vapor phase. Analytical flow cytometry was used to check the purity and quantity of each magnetically sorted T cell population. From each sorted fraction, genomic DNA was isolated and quantified by UV absorbance on a Nanodrop 2000c. Of note for this clone: The target of this receptor is not known. Qualities for individual bases were not recorded, and no much larger clone is one base off.

The receptor's source is a man younger than 30 in good health. Material for sequencing was naive CD4+ T cells sorted from blood. This specimen's cell subset or site label, per the study, means: CD45RA+ positively selected.

The DNA sequence is as follows: TGTGCCAGCAGTGTGGGTTACGGGAACACTGAAGCTTTCTTT. It translates as CASSVGYGNTEAFF. The sequence links TRBV2 to TRBJ1-1; confidence is insufficient to name the D gene. V gives up 4 bases and J gives up 1 base, and the segment between their germline ends measures 10 bases. Looking up the germline V gene yields CDR1 SNHLY and CDR2 FYNNEI. The CDR3, from cysteine to phenylalanine, totals 14 residues. Kept here is only the CDR3 DNA, which spans 42 bases and is read in frame from base 1.